What follows are 20 T cell receptor beta chains derived from one specimen sequenced in a study of blood T cell repertoires in COVID-19. Produced via immunoSEQ multiplex PCR; TCRdb's table is partial and in-frame only. The table shows 100,000 to 150,000 clones, with approximately 87% occurring only once. Sequenced sample: peripheral blood. Every receptor here comes from a woman aged 55-70 years with acute or convalescent COVID-19.

This sequence joins TRBV3-1 (or the pseudogene TRBV3-2) and TRBJ1-2; 8 bases are shared with TRBD1. CDR3 length: 15 amino acids. V lost 3 bases to trimming and J lost 8 bases; unmatched junction nucleotides: 11. Germline V gene sequence: CDR1 LGHDT, CDR2 YNNKEL (reference sequence). The CDR3 DNA is TGTGCCAGCAGCCATCTAGGTACAGGGGGAGGCGGCTACACCTTC. Its protein product is CASSHLGTGGGGYTF.

This clone was counted once. This chain joins TRBV19 and TRBJ1-5, with 7 positions matching TRBD1. V shed 7 bases and J 0 bases; nucleotides not matched to a gene: 9. Germline V gene sequence: CDR1 LNHDA, CDR2 SQIVND (reference sequence). The CDR3 contains 16 residues. The CDR3: CASTGTASYSNQPQHF. The CDR3 bases are TGTGCCAGTACCGGGACAGCCTCCTATAGCAATCAGCCCCAGCATTTT.

Details on this clone: Other DNA sequences within the sample encode an identical CDR3. The V call is TRBV12-3 or TRBV12-4, the J call TRBJ2-3; tentatively, D is TRBD2 (6 bases). The CDR3 spans 12 residues. Trimming shortened V by 5 bases and J by 6 bases, and 9 bases separated the two germline ends. The CDR3 nucleotides read TGTGCCAGCAGTCCAGGAGGGGATACGCAGTATTTT. It codes for CASSPGGDTQYF.

The chain employs TRBV3-1 (or the pseudogene TRBV3-2) and TRBJ2-6; D is possibly TRBD1 (6 bases). Trimming pared 4 bases from V and 3 bases from J, leaving 19 bases between. The CDR3 runs 18 residues. CDR1 and CDR2 (germline): LGHDT, YNNKEL (reference sequence). The CDR3 nucleotides are TGTGCCAGCAGCCCCGCCTTGGCAGGGGTTGGTGGGGCCAACGTCCTGACTTTC. Protein: CASSPALAGVGGANVLTF.

This chain links TRBV25-1 with TRBJ1-1, with D tentatively TRBD1 (5 bases). The CDR3 loop spans 14 amino acids. V lost 3 bases to trimming and J lost 1 base, with 9 bases between them. From germline, CDR1 is MGHDK and CDR2 SYGVNS. Here the CDR3 reads CASSEAGQNTEAFF. The DNA of the CDR3 is TGTGCCAGCAGTGAGGCTGGACAGAACACTGAAGCTTTCTTT.

The V and J genes are TRBV5-1 and TRBJ2-1, with TRBD2 matching over 11 bases. Germline V lookup: CDR1 SGHRS, CDR2 YFSETQ. This CDR3 contains 19 residues. J was trimmed by 0 bases and V by 4 bases; bases with no gene match: 12. Here the CDR3 reads CASSAPPSGRPSSYNEQFF. The CDR3, as DNA: TGCGCCAGCAGCGCCCCGCCTAGCGGGAGGCCGAGCTCCTACAATGAGCAGTTCTTC.

CDR3 in amino acids: CASSEGRGSNQPQHF. The CDR3, as DNA: TGTGCCAGCAGTGAAGGAAGGGGGAGCAATCAGCCCCAGCATTTT. This chain connects TRBV2 to TRBJ1-5; tentative D call: TRBD1 (6 bases). V was trimmed by 1 base and J by 1 base, leaving 8 bases between them. Germline-derived CDR1 and CDR2 are SNHLY and FYNNEI. The CDR3 runs to 15 residues.

The chain links TRBV6-1 to TRBJ2-7; 8 bases fit TRBD2. The germline V gene encodes CDR1 MNHNS and CDR2 SASEGT. Trimming cost V 3 bases and J 3 bases; bases outside gene matches: 7. The CDR3 loop spans 15 amino acids. The DNA for the CDR3 is TGTGCCAGCAGTGAGGTAGCGGGACCCTACTACGAGCAGTACGTC. It translates to CASSEVAGPYYEQYV.

V is TRBV12-3 or TRBV12-4 and J is TRBJ1-1; D not resolved. V was clipped by 8 bases and J by 4 bases, with 11 bases between them. There are 12 residues in the CDR3. The CDR3 reads CASLQEGTEAFF. The CDR3 region has the DNA TGTGCCAGCCTTCAAGAGGGCACTGAAGCTTTCTTT.

This clone was seen a single time. The V gene is TRBV7-8, the J gene TRBJ1-4; D unresolved. V was trimmed by 2 bases and J by 2 bases, leaving 9 bases between them. This CDR3 contains 15 residues. From germline, CDR1 is SGHVS and CDR2 FQNEAQ. The DNA of the CDR3 is TGTGCCAGCAGCTTAATTCTGGCTACTAATGAAAAACTGTTTTTT. It encodes CASSLILATNEKLFF. The variable domain in full, completed from reference TRBV7-8 and TRBJ1-4, reads GAGVSQSPRYKVAKRGQDVALRCDPISGHVSLFWYQQALGQGPEFLTYFQNEAQLDKSGLPSDRFFAERPEGSVSTLKIQRTQQEDSAVYLCASSLILATNEKLFFGSGTQLSVL.

The V and J genes are TRBV7-2 and TRBJ1-1; D uncertain. Trimming took 7 bases from V and 1 from J, leaving 13 bases between them. The CDR3 consists of 14 residues. CDR1 and CDR2 (germline): SGHTA, FQGNSA. DNA for the CDR3: TGTGCCAGCACCCTCATGAGAGGGAACACTGAAGCTTTCTTT. It encodes CASTLMRGNTEAFF.

This chain uses TRBV12-3 or TRBV12-4 with TRBJ1-2; D perhaps matches TRBD1 (5 bases). The V and J ends lost 6 bases and 4 bases respectively, with 12 bases between them. This CDR3 comprises 13 residues. The CDR3, as DNA: TGTGCCAGCAGCTCAGACAGACTCTATGGCTACACCTTC. It yields the protein CASSSDRLYGYTF.

The genes are TRBV25-1 and TRBJ1-1, with a possible D match to TRBD1 (5 bases). Germline CDR1 and CDR2: MGHDK and SYGVNS. The V gene lost 7 bases and the J gene lost 4 bases, with 13 bases spanning the gap. CDR3 length: 13 residues. CDR3 region: CASKGLGGTEAFF. For the CDR3, the DNA is TGTGCCAGCAAGGGACTTGGAGGCACTGAAGCTTTCTTT.

This chain links TRBV28 with TRBJ1-5, with D possibly matching TRBD1 (6 bases). Germline V gives CDR1 MDHEN, CDR2 SYDVKM. The CDR3 runs 16 residues. Trimming removed 3 bases from V and 3 bases from J, with 15 bases in between. The CDR3 DNA is TGTGCCAGCAGTTTCAGTGGGACAAGCTTCAATCAGCCCCAGCATTTT. Residues: CASSFSGTSFNQPQHF.

The J gene is TRBJ2-3, the V gene TRBV9, with TRBD2 matching over 7 bases. The germline V gene has CDR1 SGDLS and CDR2 YYNGEE. The V gene end was trimmed by 4 bases and the J gene end by 6 bases; junction bases not matched to a gene: 14. The CDR3 is 16 amino acids. The CDR3 DNA is TGTGCCAGCAGCCCCACCGGGACTAACCTGCGGGATACGCAGTATTTT. This gives the protein CASSPTGTNLRDTQYF.

This chain uses TRBV6-6 with TRBJ2-1; 14 bases line up with TRBD2. CDR1 and CDR2 (germline): MNHNY, SVGAGI (reference sequence). There are 15 residues in the CDR3. V shed 5 bases and J 8 bases; nucleotides not matched to a gene: 5. The CDR3 is CASSLGTSGSDEQFF. The CDR3 nucleotides are TGTGCCAGCAGTCTCGGGACTAGCGGGAGCGATGAGCAGTTCTTC.

This chain uses TRBV10-1 with TRBJ1-5; 7 positions agree with TRBD1. The CDR3 spans 13 residues. Germline loops: CDR1 WNHNN, CDR2 SYGVQD (reference sequence). V shed 9 bases and J 3 bases; nucleotides not matched to a gene: 5. The CDR3 here is CASSTGINQPQHF. DNA of the CDR3: TGCGCCAGTTCGACAGGGATCAATCAGCCCCAGCATTTT.

The rearrangement joins TRBV3-1 (or the pseudogene TRBV3-2) to TRBJ1-4, with D tentatively TRBD1 (5 bases). The CDR3 sequence is 14 residues long. CDR1 is LGHDT, CDR2 YNNKEL, per germline (reference sequence). V lost 3 bases and J 8 bases, leaving 13 bases between the germline ends. CDR3 in amino acids: CASSHRGGGEKLFF. CDR3 sequence (DNA): TGTGCCAGCAGCCATAGGGGAGGAGGCGAAAAACTGTTTTTT.

The chain joins TRBV5-1 to TRBJ2-1, with D possibly being TRBD2 (5 bases). Germline CDR1 SGHRS, CDR2 YFSETQ. The length of the CDR3 is 13 residues. Between the trimmed V and J ends, which lost 5 bases and 8 bases, there was a span of 14 bases. The CDR3 spells CASRDLSSDEQFF. CDR3 bases: TGCGCCAGCAGGGACTTAAGCAGCGATGAGCAGTTCTTC.

The CDR3 is CASSLGRGNTNEKLFF. DNA of the CDR3: TGTGCCAGCAGCTTAGGTCGCGGCAACACTAATGAAAAACTGTTTTTT. J is TRBJ1-4 and V is TRBV7-9; D is unresolved. CDR1 and CDR2 (germline): SEHNR, FQNEAQ (reference sequence). V was pared by 1 base and J by 2 bases, with 11 bases between. The CDR3 covers 16 residues.